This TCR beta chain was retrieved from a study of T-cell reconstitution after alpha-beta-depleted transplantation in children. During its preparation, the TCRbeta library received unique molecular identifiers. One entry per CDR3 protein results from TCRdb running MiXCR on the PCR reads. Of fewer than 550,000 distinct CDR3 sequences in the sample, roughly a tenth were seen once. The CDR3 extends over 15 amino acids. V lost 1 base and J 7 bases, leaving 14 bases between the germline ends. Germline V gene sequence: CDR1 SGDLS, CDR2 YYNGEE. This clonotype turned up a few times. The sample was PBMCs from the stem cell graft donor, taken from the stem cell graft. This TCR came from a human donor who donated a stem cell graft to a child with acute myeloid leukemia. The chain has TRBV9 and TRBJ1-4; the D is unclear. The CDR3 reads CASSVTGDIIEKLFF. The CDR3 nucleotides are TGTGCCAGCAGCGTAACCGGGGATATTATTGAAAAACTGTTTTTT.